The 5 T cell receptor beta chains listed next were all sequenced from one sample in a study of control samples from healthy donors and cancer patients (dated by TCRdb to the early 2020s). Library construction relied on the immunoSEQ multiplex PCR assay. TCRdb carries this immuneACCESS record with in-frame sequences only. Its versions omit some clonotypes, under half of them owing to an unresolved V gene in the studies checked, with the rest unexplained. The sample table records about 150,000 clones; nearly 95% of these occur just once. The ten largest make up approximately 2.5% of the sample. The source material was blood. These receptors all come from a man aged 45-65 years in good health.

This clone was detected once. The CDR3: CASSYLAETYEQYF. The DNA of the CDR3 is TGCGCCAGCAGCTACCTAGCGGAAACCTACGAGCAGTACTTC. V and J are TRBV5-1 and TRBJ2-7; 7 bases map to TRBD2. Trimming took 3 bases from V and 2 from J; bases not matched to a gene: 5. The CDR3 is 14 amino acids. The V gene's germline CDR1 is SGHRS and CDR2 YFSETQ.

The rearrangement links TRBV23-1 to TRBJ2-2, with D possibly matching TRBD2 (6 bases). TRBV23-1 is noted as an ORF with a role that remains uncertain. Between the trimmed V and J ends, which lost 0 bases and 1 base, there was a span of 6 bases. The CDR3 is 15 residues long. The CDR3 DNA reads as TGCGCCAGCAGTCAATCTAGCGGGAACACCGGGGAGCTGTTTTTT. It yields the protein CASSQSSGNTGELFF.

This clone has a single count. The chain combines TRBV25-1 with TRBJ2-5; perhaps TRBD1 as D (5 bases). Germline V CDR1 and CDR2: MGHDK, SYGVNS. The V end was cut by 1 base, the J end by 3 bases, with 9 bases between. CDR3 length: 14 residues. CDR3 amino acids: CASSELGREETQYF. In DNA, the CDR3 is TGTGCCAGCAGTGAATTAGGCAGGGAAGAGACCCAGTACTTC.

The chain is built from TRBV5-1 and TRBJ2-7, with 8 bases that match TRBD2. CDR1 is SGHRS and CDR2 is YFSETQ in the germline V gene. The CDR3 is made up of 14 amino acids. Losses at the gene ends were 4 bases for V and 4 bases for J; bases not matched to a gene: 7. CDR3 DNA sequence: TGCGCCAGCAGCGCCGGGAGGGAGTGGTACGAGCAGTACTTC. Its protein product is CASSAGREWYEQYF.

Of note for this clone: Other DNA sequences of this sample code for an identical CDR3. This rearrangement joins TRBV7-2 to TRBJ2-5; 8 nucleotides align to TRBD2. Per germline, CDR1 SGHTA and CDR2 FQGNSA. V shed 5 bases and J 1 base; nucleotides not matched to a gene: 3. The CDR3 has 14 residues. The CDR3 sequence: CASSPGGGQETQYF. In nucleotides, the CDR3 is TGTGCCAGCAGCCCGGGAGGGGGCCAAGAGACCCAGTACTTC.